What follows are 30 T cell receptor beta chains derived from one specimen sequenced in a study of blood T cell repertoires in COVID-19. TCRdb keeps only in-frame clones here, not all; method: immunoSEQ multiplex PCR. Found here are 260,000 or so clones, approximately 91% of them singletons; the top ten hold 0.7%. The source material was peripheral blood. These receptor sequences come from a human donor in a cohort sampled during active COVID-19.

The V and J genes are TRBV18 and TRBJ2-7; possible D gene TRBD1, 5 bases. The V end was cut by 2 bases, the J end by 3 bases, with 11 bases between. CDR1 KGHSH and CDR2 LQKENI come from the germline V gene. CDR3 length: 14 residues. The CDR3 is CASSPTLRVYEQYF. The CDR3 DNA follows: TGTGCCAGCTCACCAACTCTCAGGGTCTACGAGCAGTACTTC. Complete variable domain (other parts from reference TRBV18 and TRBJ2-7): NAGVMQNPRHLVRRRGQEARLRCSPMKGHSHVYWYRQLPEEGLKFMVYLQKENIIDESGMPKERFSAEFPKEGPSILRIQQVVRGDSAAYFCASSPTLRVYEQYFGPGTRLTVT.

The sample holds one count of this clone. The chain couples TRBV3-1 (or the pseudogene TRBV3-2) to TRBJ1-1; no reliable D call. V was pared by 1 base and J by 0 bases, with 9 bases between. Germline lookup yields CDR1 LGHDT and CDR2 YNNKEL (reference sequence). This CDR3 has 15 residues. CDR3 in amino acids: CASSQVARLNTEAFF. In DNA, the CDR3 is TGTGCCAGCAGCCAAGTAGCCCGTTTGAACACTGAAGCTTTCTTT.

The V and J genes are TRBV12-3 or TRBV12-4 and TRBJ2-3; no reliable D call. Trimming left V 6 bases short and J 1 base short, with 8 bases between. CDR3 size: 13 residues. CDR3 sequence reads: CASRKSGTDTQYF. The CDR3, as DNA: TGTGCCAGCAGGAAGTCGGGCACAGATACGCAGTATTTT.

This clone has just a few counts. As DNA, the CDR3 is TGTGCCAGCAGTGGCCACGGGACAGGGGATTACAATGAGCAGTTCTTC. This sequence encodes CASSGHGTGDYNEQFF. V usage is TRBV2 and J usage is TRBJ2-1, with 10 bases aligning to TRBD1. Germline V gene lookup returns CDR1 SNHLY and CDR2 FYNNEI. J lost 4 bases, V lost 4 bases, and 7 bases had no gene match. The CDR3 runs 16 residues.

The chain uses TRBV7-2 and TRBJ1-2; D is uncertain. Per the germline V gene, CDR1 is SGHTA and CDR2 is FQGNSA. This CDR3 has 15 residues. With 4 bases removed from V and 3 bases from J, the gap between germline ends came to 15 bases. CDR3 bases: TGTGCCAGCAGCTCATTCAGGAAGTTCGACTATGGCTACACCTTC. This sequence encodes CASSSFRKFDYGYTF.

The V call is TRBV18, the J call TRBJ2-1; 9 bases align to TRBD1. V shed 2 bases, J shed 0 bases, and the junction held 14 bases outside the gene matches. This CDR3 has 20 residues. Germline lookup yields CDR1 KGHSH and CDR2 LQKENI. The CDR3 loop is CASSPSASGTGKSSYNEQFF. CDR3 in DNA: TGTGCCAGCTCACCAAGCGCCTCCGGGACAGGGAAAAGCTCCTACAATGAGCAGTTCTTC. The full variable domain, completed using reference TRBV18 and TRBJ2-1, is NAGVMQNPRHLVRRRGQEARLRCSPMKGHSHVYWYRQLPEEGLKFMVYLQKENIIDESGMPKERFSAEFPKEGPSILRIQQVVRGDSAAYFCASSPSASGTGKSSYNEQFFGPGTRLTVL.

The rearrangement joins TRBV7-8 to TRBJ2-1; 15 nucleotides line up with TRBD2. J lost 7 bases, V lost 4 bases, and 8 bases had no gene match. Germline V gene lookup returns CDR1 SGHVS and CDR2 FQNEAQ. The length of the CDR3 is 17 residues. The CDR3 DNA reads as TGTGCCAGCAGCTCCCGGACTAGCGGGAGGGCCGGGAATGAGCAGTTCTTC. Its translation: CASSSRTSGRAGNEQFF.

This chain uses TRBV7-6 with TRBJ1-3; D gene ambiguous. The CDR3 contains 17 residues. The germline V gene has CDR1 SGHVS and CDR2 FNYEAQ. V was clipped by 1 base and J by 4 bases, with 17 bases between them. The CDR3 DNA reads TGTGCCAGCAGCTTAGTGTTTTCTGGGCAAATGGGAAACACCATATATTTT. This codes for CASSLVFSGQMGNTIYF. Full variable domain (outside the CDR3, taken from reference TRBV7-6 and TRBJ1-3): GAGVSQSPRYKVTKRGQDVALRCDPISGHVSLYWYRQALGQGPEFLTYFNYEAQQDKSGLPNDRFSAERPEGSISTLTIQRTEQRDSAMYRCASSLVFSGQMGNTIYFGEGSWLTVV.

The CDR3 DNA reads TGTGCCAGCAGCTATGGGGCGAACACTGAAGCTTTCTTT. This translates into CASSYGANTEAFF. The chain is built from TRBV7-9 and TRBJ1-1; tentative D call: TRBD1 (5 bases). Trimming left V 4 bases short and J 1 base short, with 7 bases between. This CDR3 spans 13 amino acids. The germline gives CDR1 SEHNR, CDR2 FQNEAQ (reference sequence).

This rearrangement joins TRBV6-5 to TRBJ2-7; 7 bases line up with TRBD1. The CDR3 length is 13 residues. Germline values: CDR1 MNHEY, CDR2 SVGAGI. J gave up 3 bases and V 5 bases, and 4 bases lay outside the gene matches. The CDR3 DNA follows: TGTGCCAGCAGTAACGACAGGGACTACGAGCAGTACTTC. It is translated as CASSNDRDYEQYF.

The V and J genes are TRBV4-1 and TRBJ2-7; 10 positions match TRBD1. The germline gives CDR1 MGHRA, CDR2 YSYEKL. V gave up 4 bases and J gave up 4 bases; unmatched junction bases: 7. The CDR3 has 15 amino acids. CDR3 region: CASSRSRDRGYEQYF. As DNA, the CDR3 is TGCGCCAGCAGCCGAAGCCGGGACAGGGGTTACGAGCAGTACTTC.

V is TRBV9 and J is TRBJ1-2, with D possibly matching TRBD1 (5 bases). In germline, CDR1 is SGDLS, CDR2 YYNGEE. Trimming stripped 4 bases from V and 4 bases from J, with 17 bases between. The CDR3 has 15 amino acids. The CDR3 DNA follows: TGTGCCAGCAGCTCAAGCGCAGGGACTCTCTATGGCTACACCTTC. Amino acids: CASSSSAGTLYGYTF.

The J gene is TRBJ1-1, the V gene TRBV7-6, with D tentatively TRBD1 (6 bases). Trimming shortened V by 2 bases and J by 2 bases, and 12 bases separated the two germline ends. CDR1 and CDR2 from the germline V gene are SGHVS and FNYEAQ. CDR3 length equals 15 residues. In DNA form, the CDR3 reads TGTGCCAGCAGCTTACAAACAGGGATAAACACTGAAGCTTTCTTT. Encoded protein: CASSLQTGINTEAFF.

The rearrangement links TRBV27 to TRBJ2-7; a possible D gene is TRBD1 (6 bases). The CDR3 is 15 residues long. The germline V gene has CDR1 MNHEY and CDR2 SMNVEV (reference sequence). V lost 5 bases and J lost 2, with 16 bases in between. The CDR3 region is CASSRSGTWAYEQYF. CDR3 sequence (DNA): TGTGCCAGCAGTCGTTCCGGGACATGGGCCTACGAGCAGTACTTC.

This chain joins TRBV18 and TRBJ1-5, with D perhaps TRBD1 (5 bases). The germline V and J ends were trimmed by 3 bases and 4 bases, with 13 bases remaining between them. This CDR3 is built from 15 residues. The germline V gene has CDR1 KGHSH and CDR2 LQKENI. The DNA for the CDR3 is TGTGCCAGCTCACCGGAGGGGTTTGGGAATCAGCCCCAGCATTTT. Translating it yields CASSPEGFGNQPQHF.

The V gene is TRBV28, the J gene TRBJ1-5; 7 bases fit TRBD1. Germline V gene sequence: CDR1 MDHEN, CDR2 SYDVKM. V dropped 4 bases and J dropped 9; count of bases not matched to a gene: 15. CDR3 length: 16 amino acids. The CDR3 region has the DNA TGTGCCAGCAGTTCCTGGCAGGGGGGAAGGATGACGCCCCAGCATTTT. Translating gives CASSSWQGGRMTPQHF.

The rearrangement joins TRBV10-3 to TRBJ2-7, with D possibly TRBD1 on 5 matching bases. In germline, CDR1 is ENHRY, CDR2 SYGVKD. CDR3 length: 13 residues. V dropped 7 bases and J dropped 4 bases, with 14 bases sitting between them. The CDR3 protein is CAITGQATYEQYF. The DNA for the CDR3 is TGTGCCATCACCGGACAAGCAACTTACGAGCAGTACTTC.

This sequence joins TRBV7-8 and TRBJ1-1; D unresolved. The germline V and J ends were trimmed by 5 bases and 1 base, with 11 bases remaining between them. The CDR3 length is 14 residues. The germline V gene has CDR1 SGHVS and CDR2 FQNEAQ. CDR3 region: CASSPTRGNTEAFF. Here the CDR3 DNA reads TGTGCCAGCAGCCCGACCCGCGGGAACACTGAAGCTTTCTTT.

The rearrangement uses TRBV9 and TRBJ1-4; D uncertain. CDR3 length: 15 amino acids. CDR1 and CDR2 (germline): SGDLS, YYNGEE. V was clipped by 0 bases and J by 3 bases, with 9 bases between them. The CDR3 bases are TGTGCCAGCAGCGTAGCCTACCTGGCTAATGAAAAACTGTTTTTT. It codes for CASSVAYLANEKLFF.

The V call is TRBV6-2 or TRBV6-3, the J call TRBJ2-5; TRBD2 matches 14 bases. J lost 1 base, V lost 5 bases, and 3 bases had no gene match. CDR1 and CDR2 (germline): MNHEY, SVGEGT. The CDR3 is 16 amino acids. CDR3 sequence reads: CASSRGLAGGQETQYF. In DNA form, the CDR3 reads TGTGCCAGCAGTCGAGGACTAGCGGGGGGCCAAGAGACCCAGTACTTC.

V and J are TRBV27 and TRBJ2-7, with TRBD2 matching over 9 bases. Germline CDR1 MNHEY, CDR2 SMNVEV (reference sequence). This CDR3 is built from 17 residues. The V gene end was trimmed by 5 bases and the J gene end by 4 bases; junction bases not matched to a gene: 15. The CDR3 region is CASSPAFQGLAGYEQYF. DNA for the CDR3: TGTGCCAGCAGTCCCGCATTCCAGGGACTAGCCGGATACGAGCAGTACTTC.

V usage is TRBV4-3 and J usage is TRBJ1-1; TRBD1 aligns across 10 bases. CDR3 length: 17 amino acids. The J segment lost 1 base and the V segment lost 1 base, leaving 6 bases of the junction unmatched. Germline V lookup: CDR1 LGHNA, CDR2 YSLEER. CDR3 loop: CASSQAPGQGTNTEAFF. The DNA of the CDR3 is TGCGCCAGCAGCCAAGCCCCGGGACAGGGGACGAACACTGAAGCTTTCTTT.

The V call is TRBV10-3, the J call TRBJ2-7; maybe TRBD1 (6 bases). V was shortened by 10 bases and J by 0 bases, with 13 bases between the two germline ends. Germline V gene data show CDR1 as ENHRY and CDR2 as SYGVKD. The CDR3 is made up of 13 amino acids. The CDR3 bases are TGTGCCAGTCAAGGACAGAGCTCCTACGAGCAGTACTTC. This codes for CASQGQSSYEQYF.

The rearrangement uses TRBV9 and TRBJ2-6, with TRBD1 identical over 7 bases. CDR3 size: 17 residues. Germline CDR1 reads SGDLS; CDR2 reads YYNGEE. The ends lost 3 bases at V and 0 bases at J; junction bases unmatched: 6. The CDR3 DNA reads as TGTGCCAGCAGCGCCCGACAGGGAAACTCTGGGGCCAACGTCCTGACTTTC. Translation gives CASSARQGNSGANVLTF.

The V call is TRBV28, the J call TRBJ1-1; TRBD1 aligns across 9 bases. Per germline, CDR1 MDHEN and CDR2 SYDVKM. Trimming took 5 bases from V and 11 from J; bases not matched to a gene: 6. CDR3 length equals 12 residues. CDR3 residues: CASSTYRGRAFF. CDR3 sequence (DNA): TGTGCCAGCAGTACCTACAGGGGGCGTGCTTTCTTT.

The chain uses TRBV3-1 (or the pseudogene TRBV3-2) and TRBJ2-7; D may be TRBD2 (6 bases). CDR1 and CDR2 (germline): LGHDT, YNNKEL (reference sequence). This CDR3 contains 13 residues. Trimming removed 7 bases from V and 1 base from J, with 11 bases in between. Here the CDR3 DNA reads TGTGCCAGCAAAGGGCGGGAATCCTACGAGCAGTACTTC. Encoded protein: CASKGRESYEQYF.

The rearrangement uses TRBV7-2 and TRBJ1-5; D gene ambiguous. V dropped 2 bases and J dropped 8 bases, with 13 bases sitting between them. The CDR3 covers 14 residues. Germline loops: CDR1 SGHTA, CDR2 FQGNSA. CDR3 nucleotides: TGTGCCAGCAGCTTAAAGTACCGACGGGAGCCCCAGCATTTT. It specifies CASSLKYRREPQHF.

The rearrangement links TRBV19 to TRBJ1-1; tentatively, D is TRBD1 (5 bases). Germline V gene lookup returns CDR1 LNHDA and CDR2 SQIVND (reference sequence). V was cut by 3 bases and J by 1 base, with 9 bases left in between. The CDR3 spans 14 residues. The CDR3 reads CASSIFRENTEAFF. CDR3 bases: TGTGCCAGTAGTATCTTCAGGGAGAACACTGAAGCTTTCTTT.

The sample holds one count of this clone. The rearrangement links TRBV5-4 to TRBJ2-3, with 9 bases matching TRBD2. The CDR3 loop spans 15 amino acids. With 3 bases clipped from V and 4 bases from J, the junction kept 6 bases outside the gene matches. Germline CDR1 SGHNT, CDR2 YYREEE (reference sequence). CDR3 sequence: CASSWAVAGADTQYF. As DNA, the CDR3 is TGTGCCAGCAGCTGGGCGGTAGCGGGAGCAGATACGCAGTATTTT.

The chain is built from TRBV11-2 and TRBJ1-1; D call uncertain. The CDR3 length is 13 residues. The germline V gene has CDR1 SGHAT and CDR2 FQNNGV. V was shortened by 2 bases and J by 4 bases, with 8 bases between the two germline ends. The CDR3 loop is CASSLLQSTEAFF. The CDR3 DNA follows: TGTGCCAGCAGCTTACTACAGTCCACTGAAGCTTTCTTT.